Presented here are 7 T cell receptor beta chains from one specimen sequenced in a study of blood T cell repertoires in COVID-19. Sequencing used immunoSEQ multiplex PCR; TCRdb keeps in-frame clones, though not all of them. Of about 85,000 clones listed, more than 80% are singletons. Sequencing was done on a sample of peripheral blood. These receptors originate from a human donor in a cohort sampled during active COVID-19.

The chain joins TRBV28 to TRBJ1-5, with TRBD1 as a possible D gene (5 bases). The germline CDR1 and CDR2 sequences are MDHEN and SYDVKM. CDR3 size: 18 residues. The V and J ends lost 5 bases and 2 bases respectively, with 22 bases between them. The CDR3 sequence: CASSTTLGGRLGNQPQHF. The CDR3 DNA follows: TGTGCCAGCAGTACGACTTTGGGGGGGAGGTTGGGCAATCAGCCCCAGCATTTT.

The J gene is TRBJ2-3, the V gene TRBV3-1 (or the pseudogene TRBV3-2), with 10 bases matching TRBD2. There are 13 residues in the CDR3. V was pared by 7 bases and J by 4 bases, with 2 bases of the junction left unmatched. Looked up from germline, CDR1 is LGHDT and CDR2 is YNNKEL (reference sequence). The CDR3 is CASNLAGADTQYF. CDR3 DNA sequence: TGTGCCAGCAATCTAGCGGGGGCAGATACGCAGTATTTT.

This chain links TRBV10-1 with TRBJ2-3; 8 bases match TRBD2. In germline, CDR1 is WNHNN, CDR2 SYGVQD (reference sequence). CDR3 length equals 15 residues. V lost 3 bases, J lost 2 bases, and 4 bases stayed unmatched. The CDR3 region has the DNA TGCGCCAGCAGTGAAGGCGGGGGGCCCACAGATACGCAGTATTTT. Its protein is CASSEGGGPTDTQYF.

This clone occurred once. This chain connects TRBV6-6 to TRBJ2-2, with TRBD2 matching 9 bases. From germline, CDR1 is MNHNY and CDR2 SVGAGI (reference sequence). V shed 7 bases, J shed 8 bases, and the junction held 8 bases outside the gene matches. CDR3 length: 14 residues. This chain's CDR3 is CASIGTSFMGELFF. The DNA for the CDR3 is TGTGCCAGCATCGGGACTAGCTTTATGGGGGAGCTGTTTTTT.

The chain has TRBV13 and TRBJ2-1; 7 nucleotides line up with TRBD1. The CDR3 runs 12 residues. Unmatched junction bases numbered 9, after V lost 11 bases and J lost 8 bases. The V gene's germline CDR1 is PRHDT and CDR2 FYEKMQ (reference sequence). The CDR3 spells CASRGSRDEQFF. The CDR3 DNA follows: TGTGCCTCCAGGGGGAGTCGCGATGAGCAGTTCTTC. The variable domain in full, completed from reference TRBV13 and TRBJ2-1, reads AAGVIQSPRHLIKEKRETATLKCYPIPRHDTVYWYQQGPGQDPQFLISFYEKMQSDKGSIPDRFSAQQFSDYHSELNMSSLELGDSALYFCASRGSRDEQFFGPGTRLTVL.

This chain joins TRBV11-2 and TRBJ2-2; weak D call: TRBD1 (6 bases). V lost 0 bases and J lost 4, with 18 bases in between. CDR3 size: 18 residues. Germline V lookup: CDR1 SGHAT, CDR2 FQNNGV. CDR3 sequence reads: CASSLDSLGALATGELFF. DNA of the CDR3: TGTGCCAGCAGCTTAGATTCATTGGGGGCGTTGGCCACCGGGGAGCTGTTTTTT. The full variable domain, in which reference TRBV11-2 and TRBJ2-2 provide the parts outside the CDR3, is EAGVAQSPRYKIIEKRQSVAFWCNPISGHATLYWYQQILGQGPKLLIQFQNNGVVDDSQLPKDRFSAERLKGVDSTLKIQPAKLEDSAVYLCASSLDSLGALATGELFFGEGSRLTVL.

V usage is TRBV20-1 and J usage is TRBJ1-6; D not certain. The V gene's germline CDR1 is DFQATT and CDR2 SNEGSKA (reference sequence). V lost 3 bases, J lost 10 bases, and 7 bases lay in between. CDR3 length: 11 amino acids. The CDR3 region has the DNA TGCAGTGCTAGGTCTATGTCACCCCTCCACTTT. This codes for CSARSMSPLHF.